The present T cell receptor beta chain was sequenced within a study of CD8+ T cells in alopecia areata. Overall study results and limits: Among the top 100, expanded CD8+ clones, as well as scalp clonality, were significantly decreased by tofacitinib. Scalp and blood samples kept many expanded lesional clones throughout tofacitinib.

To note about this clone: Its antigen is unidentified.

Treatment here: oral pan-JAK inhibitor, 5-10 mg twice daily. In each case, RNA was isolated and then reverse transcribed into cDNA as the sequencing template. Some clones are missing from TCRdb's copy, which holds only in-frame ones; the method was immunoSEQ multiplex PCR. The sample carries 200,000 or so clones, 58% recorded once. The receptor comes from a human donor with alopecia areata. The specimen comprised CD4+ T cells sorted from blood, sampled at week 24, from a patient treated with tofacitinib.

CDR3 protein: CAWTPGTGENQPQHF. CDR3 coding DNA: TGTGCCTGGACTCCCGGGACAGGGGAGAATCAGCCCCAGCATTTT. The chain joins TRBV30 to TRBJ1-5, with TRBD1 identical over 10 bases. Germline loops: CDR1 GTSNPN, CDR2 SVGIG (reference sequence). The CDR3 runs 15 residues. Losses at the gene ends were 4 bases for V and 4 bases for J; bases not matched to a gene: 7.